This T cell receptor (beta chain) was captured in a study of cytomegalovirus exposure and HLA in healthy donors (TCRdb year 2017). General notes on the study: A later analysis indicated that the 130 or so validation repertoires were generated on the platform also employed for the approximately 700 repertoires of the first cohort. The study was designed to test whether signatures of past pathogen exposure could be identified by cataloging public T cell receptors. Besides the first cohort of 666 subjects, a separate validation cohort made up of 120 different subjects was used. To predict cytomegalovirus infection status, the study brought together high-throughput TCR immunosequencing, statistical association of individual TCRs with disease status, and machine learning.

A note on this clone: Its antigen is unknown. No quality values exist for individual bases; no much larger clone is one base distant.

The germline V gene gives CDR1 as MNHNS and CDR2 as SASEGT. The CDR3 holds 15 amino acids from the cysteine to the phenylalanine. The read is trimmed to its CDR3 DNA, 45 bases read in frame from base 1. V has 4 bases trimmed and J has 1 base trimmed; junction bases matching no gene number 3. Summary of the overall study and its limitations: Of the cluster scores, approximately 95% were above 0 in a later analysis, which found that TCRs clustered in the first cohort also tended to co-occur in the roughly 130 validation repertoires. The classifier was reported to diagnose cytomegalovirus status with high specificity and sensitivity in both the original and validation cohorts. A later analysis had no HLA typing for the validation cohort, so co-occurrence there was scored across all 110 or so repertoires. Most TCR sequences were seen in very few donors, while some public TCRs were found in many individuals. The authors suggested that the approach could potentially be generalized to other disease states and immunological phenotypes. Three of the identified cytomegalovirus-associated TCR beta chains were confirmed in vitro to be specific for cytomegalovirus antigens. In the study, around 160 TCR beta chains were listed as associated with cytomegalovirus.

Libraries came from the immunoSEQ multiplex PCR assay. The original pipeline was this. A statistical classification framework was developed to diagnose cytomegalovirus status using the catalog of TCR beta chain sequences. What TCRdb holds here is the immuneACCESS table cut down to in-frame rearrangements. Part of the clones is not present; checked against another copy, under half of the missing clones reflect an unresolved V gene, and the others are unexplained. For V, J and clone size, that table is used; D and trimming come from the DNA. The sample table records 150,000 or so clones; roughly 86% of these occur just once. The ten biggest clones cover less than 2.5% of the sample. The donors belonged to the validation cohort of roughly 120 subjects, which was separate from the approximately 700-subject first cohort.

Rearrangement joined TRBV6-1 to TRBJ2-7; TRBD2 agrees with 11 junctional bases. The TCR was taken from a human donor in good health. Sequencing input: PBMCs. In nucleotide form, the sequence is TGTGCCAGCAGTGTGGGGACTAGCGGATCCTACGAGCAGTACTTC. Translated, this is CASSVGTSGSYEQYF.